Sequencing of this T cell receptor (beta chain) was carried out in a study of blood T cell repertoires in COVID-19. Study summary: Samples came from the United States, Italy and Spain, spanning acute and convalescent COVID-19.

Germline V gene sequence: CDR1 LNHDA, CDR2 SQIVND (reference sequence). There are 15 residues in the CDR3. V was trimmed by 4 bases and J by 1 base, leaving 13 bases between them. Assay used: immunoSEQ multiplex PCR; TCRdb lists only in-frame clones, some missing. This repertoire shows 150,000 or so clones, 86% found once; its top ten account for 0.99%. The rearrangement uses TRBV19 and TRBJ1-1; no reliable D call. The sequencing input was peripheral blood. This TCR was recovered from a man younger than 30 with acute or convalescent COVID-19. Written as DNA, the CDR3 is TGTGCCAGTAGTACCGCGCACTCGGGGAACACTGAAGCTTTCTTT. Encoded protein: CASSTAHSGNTEAFF.